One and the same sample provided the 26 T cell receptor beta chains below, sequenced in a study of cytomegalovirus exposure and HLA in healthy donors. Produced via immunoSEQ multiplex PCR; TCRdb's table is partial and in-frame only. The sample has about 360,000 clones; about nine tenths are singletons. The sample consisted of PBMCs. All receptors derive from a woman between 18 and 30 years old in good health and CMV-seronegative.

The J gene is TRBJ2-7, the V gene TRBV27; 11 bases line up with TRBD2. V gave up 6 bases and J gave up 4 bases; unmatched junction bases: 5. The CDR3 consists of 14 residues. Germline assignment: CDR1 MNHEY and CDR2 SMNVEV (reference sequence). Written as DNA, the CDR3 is TGTGCCAGCAGCCGACTAGCGGGAAATTACGAGCAGTACTTC. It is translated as CASSRLAGNYEQYF.

The CDR3 DNA sequence: TGTGCCAGCAGTGAAGGAGTATCAGGGTTCTCGGACACTGAAGCTTTCTTT. Amino acid sequence: CASSEGVSGFSDTEAFF. The V gene is TRBV6-1, the J gene TRBJ1-1; D possibly corresponds to TRBD1 (5 bases). With 1 base removed from V and 3 bases from J, the gap between germline ends came to 18 bases. Per germline, CDR1 MNHNS and CDR2 SASEGT. This CDR3 region has 17 residues.

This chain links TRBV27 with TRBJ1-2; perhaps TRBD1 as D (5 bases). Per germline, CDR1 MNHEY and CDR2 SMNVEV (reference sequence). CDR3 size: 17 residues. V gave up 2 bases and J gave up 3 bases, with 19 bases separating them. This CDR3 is CASSLGSGTEKYYGYTF. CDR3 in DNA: TGTGCCAGCAGTTTAGGGAGCGGGACGGAAAAATACTATGGCTACACCTTC.

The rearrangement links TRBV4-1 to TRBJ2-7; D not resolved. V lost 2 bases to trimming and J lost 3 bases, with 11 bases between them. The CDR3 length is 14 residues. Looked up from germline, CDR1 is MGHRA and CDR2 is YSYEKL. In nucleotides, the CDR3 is TGCGCCAGCAGCCAAATCGCAGGAAGCTACGAGCAGTACTTC. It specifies CASSQIAGSYEQYF.

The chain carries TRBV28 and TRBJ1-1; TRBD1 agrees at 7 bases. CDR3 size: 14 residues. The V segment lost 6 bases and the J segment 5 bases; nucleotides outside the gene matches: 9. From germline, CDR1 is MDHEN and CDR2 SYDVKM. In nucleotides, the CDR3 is TGTGCCAGCAGCCCCCCACAGGGGAGGACTGAAGCTTTCTTT. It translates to CASSPPQGRTEAFF.

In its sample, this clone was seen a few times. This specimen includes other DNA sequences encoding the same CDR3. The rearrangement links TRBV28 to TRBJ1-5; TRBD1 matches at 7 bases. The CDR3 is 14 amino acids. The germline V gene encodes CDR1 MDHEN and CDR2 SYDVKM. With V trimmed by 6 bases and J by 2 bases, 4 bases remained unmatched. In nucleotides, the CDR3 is TGTGCCAGCAGCCTCACAGGGGGCAATCAGCCCCAGCATTTT. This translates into CASSLTGGNQPQHF.

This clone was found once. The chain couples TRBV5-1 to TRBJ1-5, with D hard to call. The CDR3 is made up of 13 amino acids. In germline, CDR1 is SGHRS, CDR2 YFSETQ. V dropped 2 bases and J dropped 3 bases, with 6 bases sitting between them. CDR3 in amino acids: CASSFSINQPQHF. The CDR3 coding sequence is TGCGCCAGCAGCTTTAGTATCAATCAGCCCCAGCATTTT.

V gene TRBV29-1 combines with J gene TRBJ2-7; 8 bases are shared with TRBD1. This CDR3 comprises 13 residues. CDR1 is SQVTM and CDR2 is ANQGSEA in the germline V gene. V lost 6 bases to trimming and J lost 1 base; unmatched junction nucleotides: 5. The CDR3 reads CSVSGGSSYEQYF. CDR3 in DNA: TGCAGCGTCTCAGGGGGCAGTTCCTACGAGCAGTACTTC.

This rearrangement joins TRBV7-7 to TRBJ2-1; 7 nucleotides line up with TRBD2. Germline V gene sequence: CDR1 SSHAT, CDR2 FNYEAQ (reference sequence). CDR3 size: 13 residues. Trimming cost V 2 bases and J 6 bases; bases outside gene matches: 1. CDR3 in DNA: TGTGCCAGCAGCTTATCGGGGGGCAATGAGCAGTTCTTC. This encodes CASSLSGGNEQFF.

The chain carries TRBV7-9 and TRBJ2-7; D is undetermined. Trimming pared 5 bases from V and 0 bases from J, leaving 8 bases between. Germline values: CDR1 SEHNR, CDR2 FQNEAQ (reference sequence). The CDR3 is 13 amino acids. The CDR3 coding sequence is TGTGCCAGCAGCGACCAGGACTCCTACGAGCAGTACTTC. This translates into CASSDQDSYEQYF.

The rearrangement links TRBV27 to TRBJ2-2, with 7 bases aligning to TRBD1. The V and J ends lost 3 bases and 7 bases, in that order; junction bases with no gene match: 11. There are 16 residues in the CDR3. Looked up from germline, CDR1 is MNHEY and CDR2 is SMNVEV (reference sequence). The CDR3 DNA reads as TGTGCCAGCAGTTTTCTGGGGCAGGGGGTGGTCGGGGAGCTGTTTTTT. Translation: CASSFLGQGVVGELFF.

The CDR3 DNA sequence: TGTGCCAGCAGCTTAGAAGGGGCTAGCGGGAGGGTTCGGTCTAAGTACTTC. Translation: CASSLEGASGRVRSKYF. This chain joins TRBV7-8 and TRBJ2-7; 12 nucleotides match TRBD2. The CDR3 loop spans 17 amino acids. CDR1 is SGHVS, CDR2 FQNEAQ, per germline. J was trimmed by 11 bases and V by 1 base; bases with no gene match: 15.

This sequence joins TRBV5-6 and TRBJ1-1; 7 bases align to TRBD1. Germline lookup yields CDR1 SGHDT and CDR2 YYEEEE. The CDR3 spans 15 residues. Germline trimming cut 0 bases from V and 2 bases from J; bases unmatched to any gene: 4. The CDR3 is CASSLVGQINTEAFF. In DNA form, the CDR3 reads TGTGCCAGCAGCTTGGTGGGACAGATAAACACTGAAGCTTTCTTT. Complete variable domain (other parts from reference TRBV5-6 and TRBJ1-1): DAGVTQSPTHLIKTRGQQVTLRCSPKSGHDTVSWYQQALGQGPQFIFQYYEEEERQRGNFPDRFSGHQFPNYSSELNVNALLLGDSALYLCASSLVGQINTEAFFGQGTRLTVV.

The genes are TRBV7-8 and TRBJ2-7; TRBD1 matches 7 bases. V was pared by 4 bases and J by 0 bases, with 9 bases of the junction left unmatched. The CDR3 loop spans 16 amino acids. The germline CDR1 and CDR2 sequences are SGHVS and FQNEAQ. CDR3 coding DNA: TGTGCCAGCAGCTACCACCGGGACAGTTCCTCCTACGAGCAGTACTTC. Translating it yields CASSYHRDSSSYEQYF.

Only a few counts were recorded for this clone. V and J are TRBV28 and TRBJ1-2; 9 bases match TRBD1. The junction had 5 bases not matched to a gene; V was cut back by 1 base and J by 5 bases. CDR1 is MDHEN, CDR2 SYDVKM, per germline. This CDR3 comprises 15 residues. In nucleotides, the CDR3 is TGTGCCAGCAGTTTATCGACAGGGGGTCTATATGGCTACACCTTC. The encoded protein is CASSLSTGGLYGYTF.

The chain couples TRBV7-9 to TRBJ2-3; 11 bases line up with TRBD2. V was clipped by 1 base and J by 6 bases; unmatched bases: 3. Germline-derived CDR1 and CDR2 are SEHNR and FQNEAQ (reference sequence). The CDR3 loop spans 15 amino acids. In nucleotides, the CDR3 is TGTGCCAGCAGCTTAGTCCTAGCGGGGGGCGATACGCAGTATTTT. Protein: CASSLVLAGGDTQYF. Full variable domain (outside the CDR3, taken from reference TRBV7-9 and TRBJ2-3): DTGVSQNPRHKITKRGQNVTFRCDPISEHNRLYWYRQTLGQGPEFLTYFQNEAQLEKSRLLSDRFSAERPKGSFSTLEIQRTEQGDSAMYLCASSLVLAGGDTQYFGPGTRLTVL.

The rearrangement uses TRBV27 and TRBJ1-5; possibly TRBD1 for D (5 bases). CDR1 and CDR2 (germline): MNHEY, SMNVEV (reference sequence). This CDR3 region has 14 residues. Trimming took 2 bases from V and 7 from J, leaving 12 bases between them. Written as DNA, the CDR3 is TGTGCCAGCAGTTTACTGGGGCGGGAACAGCCCCAGCATTTT. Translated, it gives CASSLLGREQPQHF.

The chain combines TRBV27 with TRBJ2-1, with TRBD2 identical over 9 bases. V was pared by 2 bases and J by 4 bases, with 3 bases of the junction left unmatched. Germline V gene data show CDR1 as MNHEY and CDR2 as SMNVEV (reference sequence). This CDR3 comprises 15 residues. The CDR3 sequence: CASSLVAGVYNEQFF. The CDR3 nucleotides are TGTGCCAGCAGTTTAGTAGCGGGAGTTTACAATGAGCAGTTCTTC.

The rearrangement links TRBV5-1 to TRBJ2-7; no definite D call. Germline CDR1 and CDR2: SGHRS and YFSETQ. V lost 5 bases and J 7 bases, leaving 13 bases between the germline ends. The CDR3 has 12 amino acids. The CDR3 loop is CASSLSTGEQYF. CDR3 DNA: TGCGCCAGCAGTTTGTCGACCGGGGAGCAGTACTTC.

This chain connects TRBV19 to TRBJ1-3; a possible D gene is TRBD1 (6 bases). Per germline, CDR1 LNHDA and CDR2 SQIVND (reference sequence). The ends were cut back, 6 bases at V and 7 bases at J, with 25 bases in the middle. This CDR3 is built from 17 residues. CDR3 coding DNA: TGTGCCAGTAGCTCCACCCGGGACATCCCTAGGACCAACACCATATATTTT. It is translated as CASSSTRDIPRTNTIYF.

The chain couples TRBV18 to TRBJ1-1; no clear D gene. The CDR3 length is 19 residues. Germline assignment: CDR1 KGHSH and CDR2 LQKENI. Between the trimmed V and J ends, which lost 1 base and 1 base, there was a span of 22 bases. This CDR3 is CASSPLEGRILAGNTEAFF. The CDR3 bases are TGTGCCAGCTCACCACTCGAGGGCCGTATTCTTGCCGGGAACACTGAAGCTTTCTTT.

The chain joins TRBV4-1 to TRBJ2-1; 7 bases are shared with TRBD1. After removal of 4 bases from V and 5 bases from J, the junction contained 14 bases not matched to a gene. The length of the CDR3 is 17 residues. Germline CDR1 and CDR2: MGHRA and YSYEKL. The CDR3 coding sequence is TGCGCCAGCAGCCCCACTCCAGCCGGGACAGAAAACAATGAGCAGTTCTTC. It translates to CASSPTPAGTENNEQFF.

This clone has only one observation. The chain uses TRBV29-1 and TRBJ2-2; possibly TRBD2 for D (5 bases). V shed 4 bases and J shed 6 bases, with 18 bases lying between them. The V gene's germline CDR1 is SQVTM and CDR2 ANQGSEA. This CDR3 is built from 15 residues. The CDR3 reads CSVAIIQGGPGELFF. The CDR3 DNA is TGCAGCGTTGCCATAATACAAGGAGGACCCGGGGAGCTGTTTTTT.

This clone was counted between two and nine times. The CDR3 region is CATSRGGDGYTF. The CDR3 region has the DNA TGTGCCACCAGCAGGGGCGGGGATGGCTACACCTTC. The genes are TRBV15 and TRBJ1-2; D gene ambiguous. The CDR3 is 12 amino acids. The germline V and J ends were trimmed by 3 bases and 6 bases, with 8 bases remaining between them. Germline V gene lookup returns CDR1 LNHNV and CDR2 YYDKDF (reference sequence).

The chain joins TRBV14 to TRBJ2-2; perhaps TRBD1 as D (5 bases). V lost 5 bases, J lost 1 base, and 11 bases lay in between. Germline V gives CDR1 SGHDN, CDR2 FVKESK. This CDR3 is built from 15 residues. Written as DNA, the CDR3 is TGTGCCAGCAGCAAAACCAGGGTGAACACCGGGGAGCTGTTTTTT. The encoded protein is CASSKTRVNTGELFF. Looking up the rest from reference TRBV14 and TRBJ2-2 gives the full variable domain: EAGVTQFPSHSVIEKGQTVTLRCDPISGHDNLYWYRRVMGKEIKFLLHFVKESKQDESGMPNNRFLAERTGGTYSTLKVQPAELEDSGVYFCASSKTRVNTGELFFGEGSRLTVL.

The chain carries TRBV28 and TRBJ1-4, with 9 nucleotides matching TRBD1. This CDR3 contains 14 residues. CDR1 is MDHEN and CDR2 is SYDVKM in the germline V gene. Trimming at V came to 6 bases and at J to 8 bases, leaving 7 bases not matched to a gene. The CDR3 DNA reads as TGTGCCAGCAGCCTAGGGACAGGGCTCGAAAAACTGTTTTTT. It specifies CASSLGTGLEKLFF.